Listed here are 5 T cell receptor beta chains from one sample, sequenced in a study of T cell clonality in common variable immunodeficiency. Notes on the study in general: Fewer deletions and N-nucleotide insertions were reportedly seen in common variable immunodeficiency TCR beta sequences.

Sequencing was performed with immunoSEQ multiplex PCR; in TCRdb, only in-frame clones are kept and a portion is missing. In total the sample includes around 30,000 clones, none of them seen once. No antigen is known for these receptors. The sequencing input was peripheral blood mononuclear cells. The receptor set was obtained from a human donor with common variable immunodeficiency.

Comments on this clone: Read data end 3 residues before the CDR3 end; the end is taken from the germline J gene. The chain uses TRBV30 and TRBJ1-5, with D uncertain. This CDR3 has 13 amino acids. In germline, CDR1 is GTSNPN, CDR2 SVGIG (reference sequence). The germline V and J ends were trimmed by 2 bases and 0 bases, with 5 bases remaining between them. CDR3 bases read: TGTGCCTGGAGTCCAAATAGCAATCAGCCC. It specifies CAWSPNSNQP. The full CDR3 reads CAWSPNSNQPQHF.

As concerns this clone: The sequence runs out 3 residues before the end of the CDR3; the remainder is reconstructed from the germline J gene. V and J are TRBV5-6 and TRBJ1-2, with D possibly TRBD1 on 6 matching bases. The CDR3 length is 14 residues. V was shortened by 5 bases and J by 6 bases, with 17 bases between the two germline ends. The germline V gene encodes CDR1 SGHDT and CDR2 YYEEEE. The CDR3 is CASRPANTGHGYTF. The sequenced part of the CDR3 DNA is TGTGCCAGCAGACCGGCCAACACAGGGCATGGC.

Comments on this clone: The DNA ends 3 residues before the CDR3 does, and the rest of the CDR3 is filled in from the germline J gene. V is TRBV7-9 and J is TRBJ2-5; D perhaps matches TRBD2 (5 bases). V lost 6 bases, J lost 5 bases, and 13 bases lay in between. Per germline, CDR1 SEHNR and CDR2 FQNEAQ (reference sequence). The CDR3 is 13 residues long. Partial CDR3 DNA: TGTGCCAGCAGTCGCGGGCAGGCCGAGACC. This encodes CASSRGQAET. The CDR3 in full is CASSRGQAETQYF.

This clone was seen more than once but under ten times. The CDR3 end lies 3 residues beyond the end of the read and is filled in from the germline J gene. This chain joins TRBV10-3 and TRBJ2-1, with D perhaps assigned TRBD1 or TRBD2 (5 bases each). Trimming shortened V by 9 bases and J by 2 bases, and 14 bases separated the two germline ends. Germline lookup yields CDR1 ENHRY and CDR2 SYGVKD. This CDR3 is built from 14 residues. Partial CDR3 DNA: TGTGCCATTCAAGACGAGGGGCCCTACAATGAG. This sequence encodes CAIQDEGPYNE. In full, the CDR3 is CAIQDEGPYNEQFF.

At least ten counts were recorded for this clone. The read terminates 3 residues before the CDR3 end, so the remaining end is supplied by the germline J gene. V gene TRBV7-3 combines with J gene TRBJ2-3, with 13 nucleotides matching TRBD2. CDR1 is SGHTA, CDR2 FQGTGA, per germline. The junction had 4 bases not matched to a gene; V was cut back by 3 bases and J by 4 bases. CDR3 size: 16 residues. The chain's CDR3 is CASSFPLAGGPDTQYF. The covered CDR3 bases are TGTGCCAGCAGCTTCCCACTAGCGGGGGGGCCAGATACG.